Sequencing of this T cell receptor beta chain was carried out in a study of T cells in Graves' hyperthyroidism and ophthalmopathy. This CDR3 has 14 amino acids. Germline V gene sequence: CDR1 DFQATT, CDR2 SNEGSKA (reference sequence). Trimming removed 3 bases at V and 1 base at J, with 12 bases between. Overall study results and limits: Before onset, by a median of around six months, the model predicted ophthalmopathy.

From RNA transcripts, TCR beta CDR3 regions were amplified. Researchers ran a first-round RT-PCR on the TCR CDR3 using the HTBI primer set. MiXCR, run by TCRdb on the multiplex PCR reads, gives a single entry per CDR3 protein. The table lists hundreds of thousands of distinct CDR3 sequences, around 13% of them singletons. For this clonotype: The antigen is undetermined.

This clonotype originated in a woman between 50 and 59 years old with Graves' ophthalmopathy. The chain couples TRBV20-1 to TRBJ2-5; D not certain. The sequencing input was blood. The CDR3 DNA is TGCAGTGCTAGTTCAGGAACAGCCCAAGAGACCCAGTACTTC. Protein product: CSASSGTAQETQYF.